This TCR beta chain was identified in a study of Tregs in tolerant kidney transplant recipients. Points from the study as a whole: No direct test of biological reproducibility was done here. Tregs expanded with activated donor B cells seemed most donor-specific. Few patients were studied, so findings need validation in larger groups.

Assay: immunoSEQ multiplex PCR; the TCRdb copy retains only in-frame clones and omits some. Found here are approximately 90,000 clones, around 90% of them singletons; the top ten hold 4.7%. The germline CDR1 and CDR2 sequences are MGHRA and YSYEKL. The CDR3 totals 15 residues. Trimming removed 3 bases at V and 6 bases at J, with 14 bases between. Thawed PBMCs were FACS-sorted into unstimulated CD4+CD25+CD127- regulatory T cells, CD4+CD25- non-regulatory cells, CD4 and CD8 cells. For this clone: What it binds is not known.

The chain carries TRBV4-1 and TRBJ2-2; D is unclear. The material sequenced was CD8+ T cells from blood. This receptor was identified in a human donor in good health. The CDR3 DNA sequence: TGCGCCAGCAGCCATTTAGACCGGATGGCCGGGGAGCTGTTTTTT. Amino acid sequence: CASSHLDRMAGELFF.